This TCR beta chain was sequenced during a study of glioma-infiltrating T cells after dendritic cell vaccination. Study-wide background: Treatment, given 2003 to 2012, was autologous tumor lysate-pulsed dendritic cell vaccination.

Produced via immunoSEQ multiplex PCR; TCRdb's table is partial and in-frame only. Of approximately 100,000 clones in the sample, about four fifths are singletons; the top ten hold approximately 12%. The germline V and J ends were trimmed by 1 base and 0 bases, with 8 bases remaining between them. Germline CDR1 and CDR2: SGHTA and FQGNSA. The CDR3 spans 15 residues. The V gene is TRBV7-2, the J gene TRBJ2-3; D gene uncertain. The receptor was isolated from a human donor with glioblastoma. Sequences were derived from blood, sampled before dendritic cell vaccination. CDR3: CASSLGPDSTDTQYF. CDR3 in DNA: TGTGCCAGCAGCTTAGGGCCAGATAGCACAGATACGCAGTATTTT.